This paragraph covers one T cell receptor (beta chain) sequence. Its antigen target is currently unknown. The record has no base qualities; no much larger clone is one base away. TCR beta CDR3 regions were amplified from genomic DNA by bias-controlled multiplex PCR with the immunoSEQ v3 hsTCRB kit. TCR libraries were sequenced on an Illumina NextSeq 500 to 1.5 million to 2.5 million read pairs for survey level or about 5-6.5 million for deep level. As for how the authors treated the data: V, D and J genes were assigned, non-productive sequences were removed, and clonality was reported by immunoSEQ Analyzer software. Repertoires were compared using productive Simpson clonality and Morisita overlap index of productive TRB rearrangements between infused TIL and blood. Absolute clonotype counts in blood were estimated as lymphocyte count times CD3+ fraction times the clone's productive frequency. What TCRdb holds here is the immuneACCESS table cut down to in-frame rearrangements. Part of the clones is not present; checked against another copy, under half of the missing clones reflect an unresolved V gene, and the others are unexplained. V and J calls and clone size are those listed in that table; D and trimming were worked out from the DNA. The sample table records 50,000 to 70,000 clones; about two thirds of these occur just once. 6% to 8.5% of the sample goes to the ten largest clones.

The sample comes from a study of TIL therapy for anti-PD-1-resistant metastatic lung cancer (dated by TCRdb to the early 2020s). In the study overall: Tumors were collected before any PD-1/PD-L1 blockade, after which patients were given nivolumab, and patients who progressed were given lymphodepletion, an infusion of expanded TIL and IL-2. Among the enrolled patients, the median age was approximately 54 years (range roughly 38-75), and the median tumor PD-L1 proportion score was approximately 5.9%. Most of the cohort had lung adenocarcinoma, a handful of tumors were EGFR-mutant and two were ALK-rearranged, and half of the patients were current or former smokers. A median non-synonymous tumor mutation burden of 1.5 mutations per megabase was determined across the cohort by whole-exome sequencing. Tumor and peripheral blood T cell receptor beta sequencing was used to track clonotypes across tumor, expanded TIL product and serial blood samples. General conclusions and limits of the study: The cohort was highly selected, including more treatment-naive, never-smoker and oncogene-addicted patients than is typical, which limits generalizability. Clonotypes from the infused TIL partially replaced the baseline peripheral repertoire and then declined over months, and persistence showed no apparent association with response. The study protocol defined all tumor marker inferences as exploratory.

The junction shows trimming of 2 bases on V and 6 bases on J, and the gene matches do not reach 5 bases of it. Including the terminal cysteine and phenylalanine, the CDR3 comprises 15 residues. Only the CDR3 DNA is retained, 45 bases long and in frame from the first base. The germline V gene yields MNHEY for CDR1 and SVGAGI for CDR2. Reading the label with the study, this specimen's time point is: pre-treatment sample, taken before nivolumab and TIL therapy. Adults with stage 4 NSCLC were enrolled from late 2017 to early 2020 in a dual-center phase I trial. Samples came from a single-arm, open-label phase I trial of tumor-infiltrating lymphocyte therapy with nivolumab in advanced non-small cell lung cancer. Blood mononuclear cells from EDTA tubes were separated on a Ficoll gradient and snap-frozen as pellets, and DNA was extracted from the cells using a Qiagen mini-prep kit.

The chain is assembled from TRBV6-5 and TRBJ2-1; 9 junctional bases match TRBD2. The specimen was blood, collected at baseline. This TCR came from a person between 25 and 80 years old with non-small cell lung cancer. The DNA reads TGTGCCAGCAGTTACGGGCGGGGGGGCTCCAATGAGCAGTTCTTC. Translated, it gives CASSYGRGGSNEQFF.